This T cell receptor (beta chain) was sequenced in a study of T cell repertoires in cytomegalovirus infection. Findings and caveats of the study: Summed frequency of public TCR beta families distinguished CMV carriers with the relevant HLA. Across the ex vivo response, the dominant clonotypes were HLA-C-restricted CMV-specific TCR beta clonotypes.

Germline assignment: CDR1 LGHDT and CDR2 YNNKEL (reference sequence). This CDR3 has 17 amino acids. J gave up 8 bases and V 4 bases, and 15 bases lay outside the gene matches. Comments on this clonotype: Its antigen is unidentified.

TCRdb ran MiXCR on the reads and lists one entry per CDR3 protein. Among around 340,000 distinct CDR3 sequences listed, 25% to 30% were seen once. The V and J genes are TRBV3-1 and TRBJ1-2, with 11 bases identical to TRBD1. The receptor's source is a human donor in good health (CMV status not recorded). Some clones in this sample may be carry-over from other donors' samples. The source material was cultured PBMCs, sampled from culture after CMV antigen stimulation. The CDR3 DNA sequence: TGTGCCAGCAGCCCCGGAAAGGGTGGACAGGGGGCAAGCGGCTACACCTTC. Amino acids: CASSPGKGGQGASGYTF.